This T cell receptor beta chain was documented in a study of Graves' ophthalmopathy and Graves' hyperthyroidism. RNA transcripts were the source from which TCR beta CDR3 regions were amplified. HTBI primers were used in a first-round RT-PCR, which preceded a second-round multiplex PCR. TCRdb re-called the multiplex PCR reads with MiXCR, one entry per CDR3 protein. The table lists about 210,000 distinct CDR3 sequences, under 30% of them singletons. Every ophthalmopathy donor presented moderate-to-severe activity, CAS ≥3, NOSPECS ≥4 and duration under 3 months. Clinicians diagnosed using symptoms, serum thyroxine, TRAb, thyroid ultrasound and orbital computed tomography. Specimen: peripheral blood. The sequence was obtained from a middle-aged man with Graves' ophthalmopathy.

The CDR3 is CASRSLADYNEQFF. The CDR3, as DNA: TGTGCCAGCAGATCACTAGCGGACTACAATGAGCAGTTCTTC. The J gene is TRBJ2-1, the V gene TRBV2; the match to TRBD2 covers 8 bases. The junction had 4 bases not matched to a gene; V was cut back by 6 bases and J by 3 bases. Germline V CDR1 and CDR2: SNHLY, FYNNEI. The CDR3 spans 14 residues. The full variable domain, completed using reference TRBV2 and TRBJ2-1, is EPEVTQTPSHQVTQMGQEVILRCVPISNHLYFYWYRQILGQKVEFLVSFYNNEISEKSEIFDDQFSVERPDGSNFTLKIRSTKLEDSAMYFCASRSLADYNEQFFGPGTRLTVL.